Listed below are T cell receptor beta chains from one sample, sequenced in a study of shared clonotypes between healthy human individuals. Clones were sequenced by immunoSEQ multiplex PCR, and TCRdb holds only the in-frame ones, with some missing. The data contain hundreds of thousands of clones, 98% of them seen just once; the ten biggest clones take up 0.25% to 0.35%. The sample was naive CD8+ T cells sorted from blood. Source of these receptors: a man aged 30 to 39 in good health. The CDR3 runs from the conserved cysteine through the conserved F or W. The D gene is left open where the match is weak. The listing skips clone size in some rows; elsewhere it reads once, few, many or a size class.

v_gene	abundance	d_gene	j_gene	CDR3aa	CDR3nt
TRBV27	-	-	TRBJ1-1	CASSLLKNTEAFF	TGTGCCAGCAGTTTGCTCAAAAACACTGAAGCTTTCTTT
TRBV5-1	-	-	TRBJ1-1	CASSLAGNTEAFF	TGCGCCAGCAGCTTGGCGGGTAACACTGAAGCTTTCTTT
TRBV11-2	once	TRBD1	TRBJ2-1	CASSVTGGNEQFF	TGTGCCAGCAGCGTTACAGGGGGGAATGAGCAGTTCTTC
TRBV25-1	-	-	TRBJ1-2	CASSGPFGGYTF	TGTGCCAGCAGTGGCCCCTTTGGTGGCTACACCTTC
TRBV5-4	few	TRBD2	TRBJ2-5	CASSFLLAGEETQYF	TGTGCCAGCAGCTTCTTACTAGCGGGGGAAGAGACCCAGTACTTC
TRBV19	-	-	TRBJ2-1	CASSIDPSPFYNEQFF	TGTGCCAGTAGTATAGACCCTAGTCCCTTCTACAATGAGCAGTTCTTC
TRBV29-1	-	-	TRBJ2-1	CSVETANRVSLSYNEQFF	TGCAGCGTTGAAACGGCCAACAGGGTTTCACTCTCCTACAATGAGCAGTTCTTC
TRBV23-1	-	-	TRBJ2-1	CASSQPPSGNEQFF	TGCGCCAGCAGTCAACCGCCTTCAGGGAATGAGCAGTTCTTC
TRBV13	-	-	TRBJ2-5	CASSLGSGASQETQYF	TGTGCCAGCAGCTTAGGATCAGGGGCATCCCAAGAGACCCAGTACTTC
TRBV10-2	-	TRBD1	TRBJ2-7	CASSAPRQGRNYEQYF	TGCGCCAGCAGTGCCCCAAGACAGGGACGAAACTACGAGCAGTACTTC
TRBV5-6	-	-	TRBJ2-5	CASSWSGTDQETQYF	TGTGCCAGCAGCTGGTCCGGGACGGACCAAGAGACCCAGTACTTC
TRBV9	-	-	TRBJ2-7	CASSARPEVGEQYF	TGTGCCAGCAGCGCGAGACCGGAGGTGGGGGAGCAGTACTTC
TRBV7-9	-	TRBD1	TRBJ1-2	CASSLVETGDIYGYTF	TGTGCCAGCAGCTTAGTCGAGACAGGGGATATCTATGGCTACACCTTC
TRBV27	-	-	TRBJ1-4	CASSLGATNEKLFF	TGTGCCAGCAGTTTGGGGGCAACTAATGAAAAACTGTTTTTT
TRBV5-1	-	-	TRBJ2-3	CASSIGTSTDTQYF	TGCGCCAGCAGCATCGGGACTAGCACAGATACGCAGTATTTT
TRBV18	-	TRBD2	TRBJ2-5	CASFNSGTIQETQYF	TGTGCCAGCTTTAACTCCGGGACTATCCAAGAGACCCAGTACTTC
TRBV9	-	-	TRBJ2-3	CASSVAGADTQYF	TGTGCCAGCAGCGTAGCGGGAGCAGATACGCAGTATTTT
TRBV7-9	-	TRBD1	TRBJ2-2	CASSPTPGTGGNTGELFF	TGTGCCAGCAGCCCCACCCCCGGGACAGGGGGGAACACCGGGGAGCTGTTTTTT